This T cell receptor (beta chain) was documented in a study of T cell responses to AZD1222 COVID-19 vaccine. Here immunoSEQ multiplex PCR was the method, and the copy in TCRdb shows in-frame clones only, minus some. The data show approximately 70,000 clones, 85% seen once. As regards this clone: What it recognizes is unknown.

Findings and caveats of the study: Spike-specific TCR breadth and depth grew following two AZD1222 doses. Nearly half of spike-specific TCRs reportedly target variant regions that are unmutated in the B.1.351 and B.1.1.7 variants.

This TCR was sampled from an adult in good health. The source was peripheral blood, collected on day 0 of AZD1222 vaccination.

As DNA, the CDR3 is TGTGCCAGCAACCCGGTTCCCTTTGACGGCTACACCTTC. It specifies CASNPVPFDGYTF. J is TRBJ1-2 and V is TRBV2, with unresolved D. Germline assignment: CDR1 SNHLY and CDR2 FYNNEI. The CDR3 is made up of 13 amino acids. The ends were cut back, 7 bases at V and 8 bases at J, with 17 bases in the middle.